This T cell receptor (beta chain) was captured in a study of T cell responses to AZD1222 COVID-19 vaccine. Study overall: Both about-4-week and about-12-week second-dose recipients were combined.

This CDR3 region has 14 residues. V was pared by 6 bases and J by 4 bases, with 12 bases between. Germline CDR1 LNHDA, CDR2 SQIVND (reference sequence). Study results and caveats: Regions left unmutated in variants are reportedly the target of nearly half of spike-specific TCRs. Repertoires were collected only later (after the peak T cell response had occurred).

Points on this clone: Its antigen remains unidentified.

Profiled with immunoSEQ multiplex PCR; TCRdb holds only in-frame clones, not every one. Of 150,000 to 200,000 clones listed, 90% to 95% are singletons. The source is an adult in good health. Specimen: peripheral blood, collected on day 0 of AZD1222 vaccination. J is TRBJ2-2 and V is TRBV19; tentatively, D is TRBD1 or TRBD2 (6 bases each). The CDR3 nucleotides read TGTGCCAGTAGACTACAGGGAGGCACCGGGGAGCTGTTTTTT. Translation: CASRLQGGTGELFF.